This paragraph reports one T cell receptor beta chain. This clone is categorized as medium-sized (0.01 to 0.1%). No cognate antigen has been identified for it. One base away there is no much larger clone; base qualities are not given. The CDR3 covers 13 residues, taking in both the cysteine and the phenylalanine. The sequence is cut down to CDR3 DNA, 39 bases in frame from base 1. The germline V gene gives CDR1 as SGHVS and CDR2 as FQNEAQ. V trim: 4 bases; J trim: 2 bases; unmatched bases: 1. Library preparation was by PCR. This sample was sequenced with an Illumina HiSeq 4000. The TCR beta-chain CDR3 region of each patient was profiled by high-throughput sequencing. The study's processing was this. CDR3 differences across clinicopathological groups were used to build a classifier for discriminating distant-metastatic papillary thyroid cancer patients. The Shannon index was used to assess repertoire diversity, and the Morisita-Horn index was used to assess tumor-blood repertoire similarity. TCRdb cleaned the public reads at Q25 with fastp, built clones with MiXCR and kept in-frame beta chains. The V and J calls and clone size come from TCRdb's table, not from the authors' own analysis. In this sample the table shows 4,500 or so clones, just under 30% of which occur a single time. Approximately 16% of the sample lies in the top ten.

This entry is derived from a study of metastatic and nonmetastatic thyroid tumors (dated by TCRdb to about 2020). General notes on the study: The researchers compared repertoires between peripheral blood samples and tumor or nodule tissue samples from patients with malignant or benign thyroid disease. Here is what the overall study found, with its caveats: In both blood and tumor samples, TCR beta diversity was reported to be significantly higher in malignant tumors than in benign nodules.

No treatment had been received by any patient before thyroid surgery. The study retrospectively analysed patient clinical samples collected from about 2011 to 2018 using T-cell receptor beta sequencing. This TCR derives from a male donor with papillary thyroid cancer or a benign thyroid nodule (not recorded which). Some clones in this sample may be carry-over from other donors' samples. The sequencing sample was made of adjacent normal tissue. The rearranged chain carries TRBV7-8 and TRBJ2-5, with TRBD2 matching 7 junction bases. The nucleotides are TGTGCCAGCAGCTGGGGACTACAAGAGACCCAGTACTTC. This is translated as CASSWGLQETQYF.